This T cell receptor (beta chain) was obtained from a study of blood T cell repertoires in COVID-19. Whole-study context: Acute and convalescent COVID-19 samples came from the United States, Italy and Spain. From T cells, B-cell-depleted T cells, or PBMCs came the material, which was cDNA or gDNA.

Germline assignment: CDR1 MDHEN and CDR2 SYDVKM. CDR3 size: 15 residues. The V gene lost 7 bases and the J gene lost 4 bases, with 17 bases spanning the gap. Authors' processing steps: Amplification of reference gene primers was used by the study to estimate nucleated cell counts. Libraries were prepared by immunoSEQ multiplex PCR; TCRdb keeps only in-frame clonotypes and omits some of them. That table furnishes V, J and clone size, whereas the DNA furnished D and trimming. The table has 150,000 or so clones, 90% seen once. The specimen sequenced was peripheral blood. This TCR was sampled from a man between 60 and 75 years old with active or convalescent COVID-19. The chain couples TRBV28 to TRBJ1-3; tentative D call: TRBD1 (5 bases). CDR3 nucleotides: TGTGCCAGCACCAAGGGGTCAGGAAAGGGAAACACCATATATTTT. This translates into CASTKGSGKGNTIYF. Complete variable domain (other parts from reference TRBV28 and TRBJ1-3): DVKVTQSSRYLVKRTGEKVFLECVQDMDHENMFWYRQDPGLGLRLIYFSYDVKMKEKGDIPEGYSVSREKKERFSLILESASTNQTSMYLCASTKGSGKGNTIYFGEGSWLTVV.